Presented here are 15 T cell receptor beta chains from one specimen sequenced in a study of a mutant IDH1 vaccine in newly diagnosed glioma. Their target antigens are unknown. Documented time point: week 23, last vaccination. Vaccinated patients received 300 ug of mutant IDH1 20-mer peptide per dose, with topical imiquimod. Sequencing was performed with immunoSEQ multiplex PCR; in TCRdb, only in-frame clones are kept and a portion is missing. There are just under 45,000 clones in the sample; approximately 90% occur only once, and less than 5% lies in the top ten. Sequenced material: PBMCs, taken from a glioma patient whose treatment included an IDH1 peptide vaccine. These TCRs come from a man over 45 with glioma.

The rearrangement uses TRBV6-5 and TRBJ2-3; D gene unclear. CDR1 is MNHEY and CDR2 is SVGAGI in the germline V gene. Trimming removed 2 bases at V and 6 bases at J, with 12 bases between. There are 14 residues in the CDR3. The CDR3 coding sequence is TGTGCCAGCAGTTACACAGCTTTGGGGGATACGCAGTATTTT. It is translated as CASSYTALGDTQYF.

The chain links TRBV19 to TRBJ1-5; 8 positions agree with TRBD1. The CDR3 spans 16 residues. Germline CDR1 and CDR2: LNHDA and SQIVND (reference sequence). V was clipped by 9 bases and J by 2 bases; unmatched bases: 12. The CDR3 region is CASKAPTGDRNQPQHF. In nucleotides, the CDR3 is TGTGCCAGCAAGGCCCCGACAGGGGACCGCAATCAGCCCCAGCATTTT.

V usage is TRBV9 and J usage is TRBJ1-3, with a possible D match to TRBD1 (6 bases). CDR1 SGDLS and CDR2 YYNGEE come from the germline V gene. The CDR3 runs to 14 residues. V lost 4 bases and J lost 6, with 14 bases in between. CDR3 DNA: TGTGCCAGCAGCCTTGGGGGCGCGGAAAACACCATATATTTT. Its translation is CASSLGGAENTIYF.

The CDR3 loop is CASSRTGTYEQYF. The DNA for the CDR3 is TGTGCCAGCAGTAGGACAGGAACCTACGAGCAGTACTTC. V and J are TRBV28 and TRBJ2-7; 7 nucleotides agree with TRBD1. Germline V gene sequence: CDR1 MDHEN, CDR2 SYDVKM. Losses at the gene ends were 5 bases for V and 2 bases for J; bases not matched to a gene: 3. This CDR3 spans 13 amino acids.

The J gene is TRBJ1-4, the V gene TRBV7-9; TRBD1 might be the D (6 bases). The CDR3 loop spans 16 amino acids. From germline, CDR1 is SEHNR and CDR2 FQNEAQ (reference sequence). Trimming removed 4 bases from V and 8 bases from J, with 20 bases in between. CDR3 nucleotides: TGTGCCAGCAGCTCCCGAGGGCAGGGGTCGGGGGAAAAACTGTTTTTT. Its translation is CASSSRGQGSGEKLFF.

This rearrangement joins TRBV19 to TRBJ2-5; 7 bases are shared with TRBD1. Matching the DNA end better, TRBJ2-7 makes the J call doubtful. The V gene's germline CDR1 is LNHDA and CDR2 SQIVND (reference sequence). The CDR3 totals 14 residues. CDR3 bases: TGTGCCAGTAGTACCTCAGACAGGGTCTACGAGCAGTACTTC. Protein product: CASSTSDRVYEQYF.

The rearrangement joins TRBV7-9 to TRBJ2-7; no clear D. Germline CDR1 SEHNR, CDR2 FQNEAQ (reference sequence). The length of the CDR3 is 11 residues. Trimming pared 5 bases from V and 4 bases from J, leaving 6 bases between. CDR3: CASSEGYEQYF. In DNA form, the CDR3 reads TGTGCCAGCAGCGAAGGGTACGAGCAGTACTTC.

This clone was seen once. The V call is TRBV27, the J call TRBJ2-7; the D is unclear. CDR3 length equals 12 residues. V was pared by 4 bases and J by 6 bases, with 10 bases between. Per germline, CDR1 MNHEY and CDR2 SMNVEV (reference sequence). The CDR3 DNA is TGTGCCAGCAGTTCACGAGGTACCGAGCAGTACTTC. This encodes CASSSRGTEQYF.

This rearrangement joins TRBV15 to TRBJ1-5; D gene unclear. The germline V gene encodes CDR1 LNHNV and CDR2 YYDKDF (reference sequence). Trimming shortened V by 1 base and J by 7 bases, and 8 bases separated the two germline ends. This CDR3 is built from 13 residues. CDR3 residues: CATSRVIGQPQHF. DNA for the CDR3: TGTGCCACCAGCAGAGTGATCGGCCAGCCCCAGCATTTT.

The CDR3 bases are TGTGCCAGTAGTATATTTGGACAGAACAATGAGCAGTTCTTC. Its protein product is CASSIFGQNNEQFF. This rearrangement joins TRBV19 to TRBJ2-1, with D tentatively TRBD1 (6 bases). This CDR3 comprises 14 residues. Trimming pared 2 bases from V and 5 bases from J, leaving 10 bases between. Germline V gene data show CDR1 as LNHDA and CDR2 as SQIVND (reference sequence).

The CDR3 DNA is TGTGCCAGCAGCAAGAGCTCCTACGAGCAGTACTTC. Residues: CASSKSSYEQYF. The chain recombines TRBV5-4 with TRBJ2-7; D ambiguous. CDR1 is SGHNT, CDR2 YYREEE, per germline (reference sequence). This CDR3 is 12 amino acids long. Trimming took off 4 bases at V and 0 bases at J, with 5 bases between the two ends.

The rearrangement uses TRBV7-9 and TRBJ1-1, with 7 positions matching TRBD1. After removal of 6 bases from V and 4 bases from J, the junction contained 11 bases not matched to a gene. Germline CDR1 is SEHNR and CDR2 is FQNEAQ (reference sequence). This CDR3 contains 15 residues. CDR3 DNA: TGTGCCAGCAGACCAGGGGGAAGGCCTGGCACTGAAGCTTTCTTT. Protein product: CASRPGGRPGTEAFF.

As concerns this clone: The sample carries other DNA sequences with the same CDR3. The chain carries TRBV9 and TRBJ2-5; 11 bases map to TRBD2. Germline lookup yields CDR1 SGDLS and CDR2 YYNGEE. The CDR3 length is 15 residues. The V segment lost 0 bases and the J segment 4 bases; nucleotides outside the gene matches: 2. The CDR3 sequence is CASSVDSGRGETQYF. In DNA, the CDR3 is TGTGCCAGCAGCGTAGATAGCGGGAGGGGAGAGACCCAGTACTTC.

This chain links TRBV7-2 with TRBJ1-6, with a tentative D call TRBD1 (5 bases). CDR1 is SGHTA, CDR2 FQGNSA, per germline. V was pared by 0 bases and J by 6 bases, with 9 bases between. The CDR3 is 15 amino acids. The CDR3 nucleotides read TGTGCCAGCAGCTTAGCGCGAGGGGTTAATTCACCCCTCCACTTT. As protein: CASSLARGVNSPLHF. Full variable domain (missing parts from reference TRBV7-2 and TRBJ1-6): GAGVSQSPSNKVTEKGKDVELRCDPISGHTALYWYRQSLGQGLEFLIYFQGNSAPDKSGLPSDRFSAERTGGSVSTLTIQRTQQEDSAVYLCASSLARGVNSPLHFGNGTRLTVT.

The chain recombines TRBV10-3 with TRBJ2-4, with unresolved D. Trimming took 2 bases from V and 8 from J, leaving 10 bases between them. The CDR3 is 13 amino acids. The germline V gene has CDR1 ENHRY and CDR2 SYGVKD. The CDR3 is CAISEPTRDIQYF. In DNA form, the CDR3 reads TGTGCCATCAGTGAGCCGACCCGGGACATTCAGTACTTC.